The 10 T cell receptor beta chains in this list originate from one sample, sequenced in a study of T cell repertoires in cytomegalovirus infection. Each CDR3 protein is one row after TCRdb ran MiXCR on the reads. This table has over 100,000 distinct CDR3 sequences, 16% appearing once. Sample: PBMCs. The source of these receptors is a human donor in good health (CMV status not recorded). Some clones in this sample may be carry-over from other donors' samples.

This clonotype was seen many times. This chain links TRBV7-3 with TRBJ2-2; D not resolved. V lost 5 bases, J lost 3 bases, and 4 bases lay in between. The germline V gene has CDR1 SGHTA and CDR2 FQGTGA. The CDR3 contains 12 residues. The CDR3 here is CASSQYTGELFF. The CDR3 bases are TGTGCCAGCAGCCAATACACCGGGGAGCTGTTTTTT.

This clonotype was counted at least ten times. The chain has TRBV12-3 or TRBV12-4 and TRBJ1-2, with D unresolved. This CDR3 region has 15 residues. Trimming removed 1 base from V and 6 bases from J, with 15 bases in between. The CDR3 coding sequence is TGTGCCAGCAGTTTAGAACCAGAAGGGCTCGATGGCTACACCTTC. Translation gives CASSLEPEGLDGYTF.

The genes are TRBV19 and TRBJ1-2, with a weak D call TRBD1 (6 bases). This CDR3 spans 14 amino acids. V lost 5 bases and J lost 6, with 16 bases in between. Germline CDR1 and CDR2: LNHDA and SQIVND (reference sequence). CDR3 in DNA: TGTGCCAGTAGTTTCCTCGGGACATCGAATGGCTACACCTTC. It encodes CASSFLGTSNGYTF.

The chain joins TRBV6-2 or TRBV6-3 to TRBJ2-5; D uncertain. V lost 7 bases and J lost 3, with 12 bases in between. CDR3 length equals 13 residues. Germline CDR1 MNHEY, CDR2 SVGEGT. CDR3 residues: CASTPDGEETQYF. The CDR3 coding sequence is TGTGCCAGCACCCCCGACGGAGAAGAGACCCAGTACTTC.

The table lists this clonotype with many counts. The chain employs TRBV7-2 and TRBJ2-1; D possibly corresponds to TRBD1 (6 bases). The V and J ends lost 5 bases and 7 bases respectively, with 15 bases between them. The germline V gene encodes CDR1 SGHTA and CDR2 FQGNSA. The CDR3 spans 14 residues. Here the CDR3 DNA reads TGTGCCAGCAGCCCCAGGGGTTCTAAGAATGAGCAGTTCTTC. Its translation is CASSPRGSKNEQFF. The full variable domain, its missing parts supplied by reference TRBV7-2 and TRBJ2-1, is GAGVSQSPSNKVTEKGKDVELRCDPISGHTALYWYRQSLGQGLEFLIYFQGNSAPDKSGLPSDRFSAERTGGSVSTLTIQRTQQEDSAVYLCASSPRGSKNEQFFGPGTRLTVL.

In its sample, this clonotype was seen a few times. For the CDR3, the DNA is TGTGCCAGCAGGCACAGGCACTCCTACGAGCAGTACTTC. Translation gives CASRHRHSYEQYF. The chain combines TRBV2 with TRBJ2-7; D is perhaps TRBD1 (5 bases). CDR3 length: 13 amino acids. V lost 6 bases and J 0 bases, leaving 9 bases between the germline ends. Per germline, CDR1 SNHLY and CDR2 FYNNEI.

This clonotype was detected only a few times. This chain uses TRBV4-1 with TRBJ2-5; D is possibly TRBD2 (6 bases). Trimming stripped 1 base from V and 9 bases from J, with 15 bases between. Germline V gene sequence: CDR1 MGHRA, CDR2 YSYEKL. This CDR3 contains 14 residues. CDR3 DNA sequence: TGCGCCAGCAGCCAAGCGGACGGGACTGTGGCCCAGTACTTC. This sequence encodes CASSQADGTVAQYF.

At least ten counts were recorded for this clonotype. The chain is built from TRBV7-6 and TRBJ1-5; 12 positions match TRBD1. From germline, CDR1 is SGHVS and CDR2 FNYEAQ. CDR3 length: 15 residues. V shed 5 bases, J shed 5 bases, and the junction held 4 bases outside the gene matches. The CDR3 sequence is CASSMGQGADQPQHF. CDR3 nucleotide sequence: TGTGCCAGCAGCATGGGACAGGGGGCCGATCAGCCCCAGCATTTT.

This clonotype occurred a few times. This rearrangement joins TRBV6-1 to TRBJ1-1; D is uncertain. Germline V gene sequence: CDR1 MNHNS, CDR2 SASEGT. The CDR3 extends over 13 amino acids. V was trimmed by 7 bases and J by 0 bases, leaving 9 bases between them. CDR3 loop: CASTTNVNTEAFF. The CDR3 nucleotides read TGTGCCAGCACCACGAATGTGAACACTGAAGCTTTCTTT.

The sample holds a few counts of this clonotype. In nucleotides, the CDR3 is TGTGCCAGCTCACCAACCGGGGATCAGCCCCAGCATTTT. Protein product: CASSPTGDQPQHF. The chain combines TRBV18 with TRBJ1-5, with unresolved D. This CDR3 comprises 13 residues. V was clipped by 2 bases and J by 5 bases, with 7 bases between them. Germline CDR1 KGHSH, CDR2 LQKENI. Full variable domain (outside the CDR3, taken from reference TRBV18 and TRBJ1-5): NAGVMQNPRHLVRRRGQEARLRCSPMKGHSHVYWYRQLPEEGLKFMVYLQKENIIDESGMPKERFSAEFPKEGPSILRIQQVVRGDSAAYFCASSPTGDQPQHFGDGTRLSIL.